This T cell receptor (beta chain) was identified in a study of cytomegalovirus exposure and HLA in healthy donors. General study points: With DRB1 most and HLA-C fewest, TCR association rates differed between HLA loci in a later analysis. Most TCR sequences were seen very rarely across donors, but some public TCRs occurred in many. In vitro testing confirmed a few CMV-associated chains as specific for CMV antigens.

PCR involved 60 Vbeta and 13 Jbeta primers. In the authors' workflow: It was a later analysis that counted 83 million or so unique TCR beta chains, of which some 9.9 million were shared. Assay used: immunoSEQ multiplex PCR; TCRdb lists only in-frame clones, some missing. V, J and clone size derive from that table, while D and trimming were established from the DNA sequence. The table shows about 160,000 clones, with roughly 80% occurring only once. V trimming: 5 bases; J trimming: 2 bases; junction bases outside the gene matches: 3. The CDR3 is 14 residues long. Germline V lookup: CDR1 MDHEN, CDR2 SYDVKM. As to this clone: Antigen unknown.

The sequenced sample was PBMCs. The receptor was derived from a male donor in good health and CMV-seropositive. This chain joins TRBV28 and TRBJ2-1; 7 bases map to TRBD1. CDR3 loop: CASSPRGTYNEQFF. CDR3 coding DNA: TGTGCCAGCAGTCCCAGGGGGACCTACAATGAGCAGTTCTTC.